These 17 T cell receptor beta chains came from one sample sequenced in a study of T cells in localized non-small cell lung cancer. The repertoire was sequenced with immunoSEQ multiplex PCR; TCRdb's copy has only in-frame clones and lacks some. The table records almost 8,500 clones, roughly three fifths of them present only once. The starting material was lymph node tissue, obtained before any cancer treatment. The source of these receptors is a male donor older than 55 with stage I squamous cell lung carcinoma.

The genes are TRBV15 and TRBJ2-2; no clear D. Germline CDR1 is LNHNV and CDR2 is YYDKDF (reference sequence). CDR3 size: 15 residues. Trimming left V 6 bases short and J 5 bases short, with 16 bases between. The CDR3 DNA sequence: TGTGCCACCAGGAAAGGCTCAATAGGGACCGGGGAGCTGTTTTTT. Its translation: CATRKGSIGTGELFF.

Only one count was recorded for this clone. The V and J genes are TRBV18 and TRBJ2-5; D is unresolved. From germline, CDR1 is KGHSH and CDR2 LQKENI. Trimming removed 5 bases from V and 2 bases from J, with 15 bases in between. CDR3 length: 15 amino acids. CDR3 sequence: CASSSEWGGQETQYF. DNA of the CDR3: TGTGCCAGCTCATCTGAGTGGGGTGGGCAAGAGACCCAGTACTTC.

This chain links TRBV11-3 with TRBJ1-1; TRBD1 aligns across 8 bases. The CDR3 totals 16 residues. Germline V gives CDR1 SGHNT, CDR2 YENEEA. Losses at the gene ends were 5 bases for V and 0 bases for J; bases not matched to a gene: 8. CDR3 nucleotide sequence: TGTGCCAGCAGCCCGGGGACAGGCAGCATGAACACTGAAGCTTTCTTT. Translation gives CASSPGTGSMNTEAFF.

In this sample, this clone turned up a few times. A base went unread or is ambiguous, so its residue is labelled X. CDR3 sequence (DNA): TGTGCCTGGAGTGTACKTGGAAACACCATATATTTT. Translation gives CAWSVXGNTIYF. V usage is TRBV30 and J usage is TRBJ1-3; D gene ambiguous. V was cut by 0 bases and J by 3 bases, with 3 bases left in between. The CDR3 spans 12 residues. Germline CDR1 GTSNPN, CDR2 SVGIG (reference sequence).

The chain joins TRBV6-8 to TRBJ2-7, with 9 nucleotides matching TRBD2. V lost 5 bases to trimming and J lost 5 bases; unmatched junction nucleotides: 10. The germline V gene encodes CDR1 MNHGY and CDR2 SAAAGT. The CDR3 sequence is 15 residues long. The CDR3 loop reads CASSSRTSVGHEQYF. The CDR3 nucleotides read TGTGCCAGCAGTAGTCGGACTAGCGTTGGCCACGAGCAGTACTTC.

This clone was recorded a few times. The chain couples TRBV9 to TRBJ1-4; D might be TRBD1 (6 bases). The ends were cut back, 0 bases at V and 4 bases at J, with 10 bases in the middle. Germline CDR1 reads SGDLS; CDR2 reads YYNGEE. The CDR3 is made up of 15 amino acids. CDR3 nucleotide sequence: TGTGCCAGCAGCGTAGCGACAGGCTATAATGAAAAACTGTTTTTT. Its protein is CASSVATGYNEKLFF.

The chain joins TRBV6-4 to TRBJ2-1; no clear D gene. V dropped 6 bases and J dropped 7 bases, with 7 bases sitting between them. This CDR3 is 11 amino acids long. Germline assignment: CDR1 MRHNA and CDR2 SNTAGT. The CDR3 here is CASRRLNEQFF. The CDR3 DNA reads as TGTGCCAGCAGGCGGTTGAATGAGCAGTTCTTC.

In DNA, the CDR3 is TGTGCCAGCAGCCAAGATCTCCGACCCACAGATACGCAGTATTTT. Translated, it gives CASSQDLRPTDTQYF. The V call is TRBV14, the J call TRBJ2-3; D gene unclear. The CDR3 extends over 15 amino acids. V lost 0 bases to trimming and J lost 2 bases, with 9 bases between them. CDR1 SGHDN and CDR2 FVKESK come from the germline V gene.

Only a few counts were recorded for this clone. As DNA, the CDR3 is TGCGCCAGCAGCTTGGGGCAGACAATGAACACTGAAGCTTTCTTT. Translation gives CASSLGQTMNTEAFF. The V and J genes are TRBV23-1 and TRBJ1-1; a weak D match, TRBD1 (5 bases). TRBV23-1 is an open reading frame whose function is uncertain. CDR3 length: 15 amino acids. V was pared by 6 bases and J by 0 bases, with 14 bases between.

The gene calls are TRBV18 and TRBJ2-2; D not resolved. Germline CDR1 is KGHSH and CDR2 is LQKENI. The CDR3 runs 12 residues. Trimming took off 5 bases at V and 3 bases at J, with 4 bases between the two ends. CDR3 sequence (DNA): TGTGCCAGCTCATCGGACACCGGGGAGCTGTTTTTT. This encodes CASSSDTGELFF.

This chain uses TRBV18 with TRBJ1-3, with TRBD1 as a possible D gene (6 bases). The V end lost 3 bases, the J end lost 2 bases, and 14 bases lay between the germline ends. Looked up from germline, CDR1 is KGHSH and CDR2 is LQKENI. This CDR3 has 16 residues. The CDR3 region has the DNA TGTGCCAGCTCACCTCTGACCGGGACAACTGGAAACACCATATATTTT. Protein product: CASSPLTGTTGNTIYF.

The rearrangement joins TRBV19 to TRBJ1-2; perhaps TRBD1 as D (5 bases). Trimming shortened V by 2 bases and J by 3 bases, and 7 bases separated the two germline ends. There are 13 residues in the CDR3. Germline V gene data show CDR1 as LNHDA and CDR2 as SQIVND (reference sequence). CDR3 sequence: CASSITGDYGYTF. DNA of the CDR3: TGTGCCAGTAGTATAACAGGAGACTATGGCTACACCTTC.

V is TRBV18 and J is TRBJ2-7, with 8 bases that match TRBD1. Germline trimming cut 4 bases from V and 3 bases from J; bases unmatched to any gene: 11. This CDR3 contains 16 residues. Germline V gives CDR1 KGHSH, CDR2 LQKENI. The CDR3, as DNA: TGTGCCAGCTCACTTTCGGCTACAGGGGGTGTCTACGAGCAGTACTTC. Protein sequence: CASSLSATGGVYEQYF.

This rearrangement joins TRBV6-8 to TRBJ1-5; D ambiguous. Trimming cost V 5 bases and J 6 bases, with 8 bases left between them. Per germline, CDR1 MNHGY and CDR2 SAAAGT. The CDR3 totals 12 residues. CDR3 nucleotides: TGTGCCAGCAGTGAGTTCGGTCAGCCCCAGCATTTT. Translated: CASSEFGQPQHF.

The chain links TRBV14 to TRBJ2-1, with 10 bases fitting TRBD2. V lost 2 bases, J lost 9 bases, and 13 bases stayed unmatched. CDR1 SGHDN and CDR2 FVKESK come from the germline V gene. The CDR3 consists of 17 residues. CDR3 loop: CASSQQTPSGSGVEQFF. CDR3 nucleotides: TGTGCCAGCAGCCAACAAACCCCTAGCGGGAGCGGGGTTGAGCAGTTCTTC.

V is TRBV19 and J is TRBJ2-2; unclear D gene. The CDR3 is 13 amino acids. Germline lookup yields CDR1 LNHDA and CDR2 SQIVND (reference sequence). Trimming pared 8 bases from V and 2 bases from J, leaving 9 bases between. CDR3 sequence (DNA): TGTGCCAGTGGCAGCGCCAACACCGGGGAGCTGTTTTTT. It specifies CASGSANTGELFF.

CDR3 protein: CASLSATYEQYF. The CDR3, as DNA: TGTGCCAGTTTAAGCGCCACCTACGAGCAGTACTTC. The chain combines TRBV28 with TRBJ2-7; D uncertain. This CDR3 contains 12 residues. The ends were cut back, 9 bases at V and 2 bases at J, with 11 bases in the middle. The germline CDR1 and CDR2 sequences are MDHEN and SYDVKM.